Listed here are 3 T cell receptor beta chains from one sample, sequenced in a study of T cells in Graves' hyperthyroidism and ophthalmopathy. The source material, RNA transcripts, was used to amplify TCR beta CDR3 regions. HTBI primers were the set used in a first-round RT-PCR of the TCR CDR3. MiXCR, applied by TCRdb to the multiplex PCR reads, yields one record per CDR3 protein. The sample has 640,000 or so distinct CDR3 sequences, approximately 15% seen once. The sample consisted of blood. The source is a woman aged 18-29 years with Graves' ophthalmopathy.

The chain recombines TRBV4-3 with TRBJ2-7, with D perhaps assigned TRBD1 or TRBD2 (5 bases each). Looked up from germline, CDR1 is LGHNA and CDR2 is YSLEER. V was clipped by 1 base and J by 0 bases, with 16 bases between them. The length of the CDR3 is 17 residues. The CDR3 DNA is TGCGCCAGCAGCCAAGGGGGCCTAGCCCCCAGCTCCTACGAGCAGTACTTC. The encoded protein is CASSQGGLAPSSYEQYF.

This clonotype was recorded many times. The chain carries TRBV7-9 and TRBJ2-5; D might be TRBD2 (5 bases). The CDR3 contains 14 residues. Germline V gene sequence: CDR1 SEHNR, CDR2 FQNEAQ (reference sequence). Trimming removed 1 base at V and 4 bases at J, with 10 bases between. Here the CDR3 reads CASSLVLGRETQYF. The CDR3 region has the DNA TGTGCCAGCAGCTTAGTACTAGGGAGAGAGACCCAGTACTTC. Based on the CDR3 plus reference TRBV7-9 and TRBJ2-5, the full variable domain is DTGVSQNPRHKITKRGQNVTFRCDPISEHNRLYWYRQTLGQGPEFLTYFQNEAQLEKSRLLSDRFSAERPKGSFSTLEIQRTEQGDSAMYLCASSLVLGRETQYFGPGTRLLVL.

CDR3 region: CASSRAGQGGSRGYTF. Here the CDR3 DNA reads TGTGCCAGCAGTCGAGCGGGACAGGGAGGTTCTAGGGGCTACACCTTC. The chain couples TRBV27 to TRBJ1-2; TRBD1 aligns across 9 bases. The ends lost 5 bases at V and 8 bases at J; junction bases unmatched: 15. Germline assignment: CDR1 MNHEY and CDR2 SMNVEV (reference sequence). The CDR3 consists of 16 residues.